These 16 T cell receptor beta chains were all obtained from the same sample, sequenced in a study of breast tumors, draining lymph nodes, adjacent tissues. TCRdb reprocessed the multiplex PCR reads via MiXCR and lists one record per CDR3 protein. The table has about 15,000 distinct CDR3 sequences, over 40% seen once. Sequenced material: tumor-adjacent breast tissue. The receptors originated from a female donor with breast cancer. Some clones in this sample may be carry-over from other donors' samples.

At least ten counts were recorded for this clonotype. The chain links TRBV27 to TRBJ2-7; TRBD2 aligns across 10 bases. The J segment lost 3 bases and the V segment lost 2 bases, leaving 13 bases of the junction unmatched. Looked up from germline, CDR1 is MNHEY and CDR2 is SMNVEV (reference sequence). The CDR3 loop spans 18 amino acids. CDR3 nucleotides: TGTGCCAGCAGTTTACGGGGTAGCGGGGGGCAAAGTCACTACGAGCAGTACTTC. Its translation: CASSLRGSGGQSHYEQYF.

Within the sample, this clonotype is medium-sized. V and J are TRBV20-1 and TRBJ1-2, with no clear D. Looked up from germline, CDR1 is DFQATT and CDR2 is SNEGSKA (reference sequence). The V and J ends lost 5 bases and 8 bases respectively, with 9 bases between them. This CDR3 has 10 residues. The CDR3 region has the DNA TGCAGTGCTGGCCGAAGCGGCTACACCTTC. This sequence encodes CSAGRSGYTF.

This clonotype ranks as medium-sized. The chain employs TRBV10-2 and TRBJ1-6, with a tentative D call TRBD1 (5 bases). The germline V gene has CDR1 WSHSY and CDR2 SAAADI. CDR3 length: 12 amino acids. V was cut by 3 bases and J by 8 bases, with 5 bases left in between. In DNA form, the CDR3 reads TGCGCCAGCAGTGAAGGGGATTCACCCCTCCACTTT. This encodes CASSEGDSPLHF.

Ten or more counts support this clonotype. A single base separates this from a much larger clone, so it may be a read error. The V gene is TRBV19, the J gene TRBJ2-7, with D unresolved. This CDR3 region has 17 residues. The germline V gene encodes CDR1 LNHDA and CDR2 SQIVND (reference sequence). The CDR3 region is CASSESGGFSTSYEQSF. CDR3 coding DNA: TGTGCCAGTAGTGAGTCAGGTGGGTTTAGCACCTCCTACGAGCAGTCCTTC.

There are many counts of this clonotype. V usage is TRBV9 and J usage is TRBJ2-2; D is undetermined. The CDR3 sequence is 14 residues long. Germline assignment: CDR1 SGDLS and CDR2 YYNGEE. V was trimmed by 0 bases and J by 3 bases, leaving 6 bases between them. The CDR3 is CASSVADYTGELFF. DNA for the CDR3: TGTGCCAGCAGCGTAGCTGACTACACCGGGGAGCTGTTTTTT.

This clonotype was counted ten times or more. The chain combines TRBV3-1 with TRBJ2-2; TRBD2 might be the D (5 bases). V lost 3 bases and J 8 bases, leaving 22 bases between the germline ends. CDR3 length equals 17 residues. CDR1 LGHDT and CDR2 YNNKEL come from the germline V gene (reference sequence). The CDR3 loop reads CASSHQPLDSSGGELFF. CDR3 bases: TGTGCCAGCAGCCACCAACCCCTGGACTCCTCTGGTGGGGAGCTGTTTTTT.

The chain combines TRBV12-5 with TRBJ1-4; a possible D gene is TRBD1 (6 bases). V was clipped by 1 base and J by 8 bases, with 8 bases between them. CDR3 size: 13 residues. Germline CDR1 LGHNT, CDR2 FRNRAP. Here the CDR3 reads CASGLAGTEKLFF. CDR3 coding DNA: TGTGCTAGTGGTTTGGCCGGGACAGAAAAACTGTTTTTT.

V is TRBV12-3 or TRBV12-4 and J is TRBJ1-3; D not certain. The CDR3 sequence is 14 residues long. Trimming removed 8 bases at V and 2 bases at J, with 13 bases between. The CDR3 loop is CASGLTLAGNTIYF. The CDR3 DNA is TGTGCCAGCGGGCTAACACTAGCTGGAAACACCATATATTTT.

The rearrangement joins TRBV19 to TRBJ2-1, with TRBD2 identical over 13 bases. From germline, CDR1 is LNHDA and CDR2 SQIVND (reference sequence). Germline trimming cut 7 bases from V and 7 bases from J; bases unmatched to any gene: 10. CDR3 length equals 16 residues. The CDR3 protein is CASTNQPGLAGNEQFF. The CDR3 nucleotides are TGTGCCAGTACCAACCAACCGGGACTAGCGGGAAATGAGCAGTTCTTC. Combining the CDR3 with reference TRBV19 and TRBJ2-1 gives the whole variable domain DGGITQSPKYLFRKEGQNVTLSCEQNLNHDAMYWYRQDPGQGLRLIYYSQIVNDFQKGDIAEGYSVSREKKESFPLTVTSAQKNPTAFYLCASTNQPGLAGNEQFFGPGTRLTVL.

This clonotype is judged medium-sized (0.01 to 0.1%). CDR3 protein: CASSLSGTETYEQYF. DNA of the CDR3: TGTGCCAGCAGCCTCTCCGGGACTGAGACCTACGAGCAGTACTTC. The V call is TRBV7-2, the J call TRBJ2-7; possibly TRBD2 for D (6 bases). The V gene lost 5 bases and the J gene lost 2 bases, with 16 bases spanning the gap. The CDR3 runs 15 residues. Germline lookup yields CDR1 SGHTA and CDR2 FQGNSA.

The rearrangement uses TRBV20-1 and TRBJ2-7; tentatively, D is TRBD1 (8 bases). CDR1 and CDR2 (germline): DFQATT, SNEGSKA (reference sequence). The V gene lost 3 bases and the J gene lost 3 bases, with 12 bases spanning the gap. The CDR3 sequence is 13 residues long. CDR3 sequence reads: CSARTGEGYEQYF. The CDR3 bases are TGCAGTGCTAGGACAGGGGAGGGCTACGAGCAGTACTTC.

Many counts were recorded for this clonotype. The V and J genes are TRBV10-3 and TRBJ2-5; 8 nucleotides agree with TRBD2. Trimming removed 11 bases from V and 5 bases from J; junction bases left unmatched: 10. The CDR3 runs to 13 residues. Looked up from germline, CDR1 is ENHRY and CDR2 is SYGVKD. CDR3 nucleotide sequence: TGTGCCGCCGCCCGGGAGGGCGGGGAGACCCAGTACTTC. Translation gives CAAAREGGETQYF.

The gene calls are TRBV6-1 and TRBJ2-3; TRBD2 matches 11 bases. The germline CDR1 and CDR2 sequences are MNHNS and SASEGT. Trimming removed 4 bases from V and 0 bases from J; junction bases left unmatched: 9. CDR3 size: 18 residues. CDR3 in DNA: TGTGCCAGCAGTGGGGGTTTACTAGCGGGGGACAGCACAGATACGCAGTATTTT. Its protein product is CASSGGLLAGDSTDTQYF.

This clonotype has a count of ten or more. A much larger clonotype is one base distant, so this may be a read error. The chain couples TRBV19 to TRBJ2-4, with 10 bases lining up with TRBD2. The germline V gene has CDR1 LNHDA and CDR2 SQIVND (reference sequence). There are 15 residues in the CDR3. The J segment lost 6 bases and the V segment lost 8 bases, leaving 10 bases of the junction unmatched. CDR3 sequence (DNA): TGTGCCAGTGGTCTTACTAGCGGGGATTCAAACATTCAGTACTTC. Translating gives CASGLTSGDSNIQYF.

The rearrangement links TRBV5-4 to TRBJ2-1; possible D gene TRBD2, 6 bases. Germline V gene lookup returns CDR1 SGHNT and CDR2 YYREEE (reference sequence). Trimming stripped 4 bases from V and 0 bases from J, with 20 bases between. The CDR3 extends over 18 amino acids. The CDR3 sequence is CASSPLTRGSISYNEQFF. CDR3 DNA: TGTGCCAGCAGCCCCCTTACCCGGGGGAGCATCTCCTACAATGAGCAGTTCTTC.

The chain carries TRBV4-2 and TRBJ2-2; weak D call: TRBD2 (7 bases). Trimming pared 0 bases from V and 3 bases from J, leaving 20 bases between. This CDR3 region has 19 residues. The germline gives CDR1 LGHNA, CDR2 YNFKEQ. CDR3 region: CASSQDRGANYGYTGELFF. Written as DNA, the CDR3 is TGTGCCAGCAGCCAAGATCGGGGGGCCAACTATGGCTACACCGGGGAGCTGTTTTTT.